Listed here are 4 T cell receptor beta chains from one sample, sequenced in a study of vaccination and CD4 T cells after COVID-19. Sequence data for DNA of cultured CD4+ T cells were generated by the Oncomine TCR Beta short-read assay. In TCRdb, the PCR reads were re-called with MiXCR into one record per CDR3 protein. The table includes about 19,000 distinct CDR3 sequences, 50% to 60% detected once. What these receptors recognize is not known. Noted treatment: approximately nine-day PBMC culture with coronavirus spike peptide pools or control peptides (ViraFEST assay). Sequenced material: CD4+ T cells from blood, cultured in vitro. These receptors were collected from a human donor who had recovered from COVID-19.

V usage is TRBV20-1 and J usage is TRBJ1-6; 7 bases align to TRBD1. The CDR3 loop spans 19 amino acids. Germline CDR1 is DFQATT and CDR2 is SNEGSKA (reference sequence). With V trimmed by 0 bases and J by 0 bases, 11 bases remained unmatched. The CDR3: CSAREKVGQRSSYNSPLHF. As DNA, the CDR3 is TGCAGTGCTAGAGAAAAGGTGGGACAGCGGAGCTCCTATAATTCACCCCTCCACTTT.

This clonotype was seen a handful of times. V is TRBV5-1 and J is TRBJ1-3; D call uncertain. Germline loops: CDR1 SGHRS, CDR2 YFSETQ. The CDR3 has 15 amino acids. Trimming left V 0 bases short and J 3 bases short, with 10 bases between. CDR3 sequence reads: CASSLAMGSGNTIYF. In nucleotides, the CDR3 is TGCGCCAGCAGCTTGGCCATGGGGAGTGGAAACACCATATATTTT.

The V gene is TRBV29-1, the J gene TRBJ1-2; tentative D call: TRBD1 (6 bases). This CDR3 has 11 residues. The germline V and J ends were trimmed by 5 bases and 6 bases, with 10 bases remaining between them. CDR1 is SQVTM and CDR2 is ANQGSEA in the germline V gene. In DNA form, the CDR3 reads TGCAGCGTTACAGGGCCTGATGGCTACACCTTC. Translated, it gives CSVTGPDGYTF.

The rearrangement joins TRBV20-1 to TRBJ2-7; 8 bases match TRBD2. Germline V gene sequence: CDR1 DFQATT, CDR2 SNEGSKA (reference sequence). V lost 3 bases and J lost 5; bases outside the gene matches: 12. The CDR3 spans 15 residues. CDR3 nucleotides: TGCAGTGCTAGGAGAGTAGGCGGGGGGTTTGACGAGCAGTACTTC. Protein: CSARRVGGGFDEQYF.